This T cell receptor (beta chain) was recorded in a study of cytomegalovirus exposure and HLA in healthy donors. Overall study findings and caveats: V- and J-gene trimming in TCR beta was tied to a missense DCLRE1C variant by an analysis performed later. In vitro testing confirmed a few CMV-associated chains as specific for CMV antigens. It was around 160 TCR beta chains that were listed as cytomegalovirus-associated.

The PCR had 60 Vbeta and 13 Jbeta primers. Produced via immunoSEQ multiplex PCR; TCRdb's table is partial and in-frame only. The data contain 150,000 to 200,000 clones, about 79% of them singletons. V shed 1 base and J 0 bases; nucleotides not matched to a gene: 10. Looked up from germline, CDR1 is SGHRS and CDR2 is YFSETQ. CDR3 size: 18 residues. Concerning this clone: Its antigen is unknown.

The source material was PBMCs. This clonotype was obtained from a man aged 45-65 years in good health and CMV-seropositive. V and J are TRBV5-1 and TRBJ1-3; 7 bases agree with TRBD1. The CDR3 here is CASSLIPGDSYSGNTIYF. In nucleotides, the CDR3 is TGCGCCAGCAGCTTGATTCCTGGGGACAGCTACTCTGGAAACACCATATATTTT.